A single sample is the source of the 22 T cell receptor beta chains below, sequenced in a study of CD8 T cells in Susac syndrome. The authors reverse transcribed roughly 0.5 to 1 ug RNA with random hexamers. TCRdb re-derived calls from the immunoSEQ multiplex PCR reads in MiXCR, one entry per CDR3 protein. Among hundreds of thousands of distinct CDR3 sequences listed, 85% to 95% were seen once. The source material was CD4+ T cells from PBMCs. These TCRs come from a human donor with Susac syndrome.

The CDR3 loop is CAISVLGRGYSYEQYF. For the CDR3, the DNA is TGTGCCATCAGTGTGTTAGGCAGGGGGTACTCCTACGAGCAGTACTTC. The chain uses TRBV10-3 and TRBJ2-7; 7 bases are shared with TRBD1. Unmatched junction bases numbered 9, after V lost 4 bases and J lost 0 bases. CDR3 length: 16 residues. Germline V gene data show CDR1 as ENHRY and CDR2 as SYGVKD.

This rearrangement joins TRBV15 to TRBJ1-2; weak D call: TRBD1 (5 bases). The length of the CDR3 is 15 residues. The ends were cut back, 0 bases at V and 4 bases at J, with 12 bases in the middle. Germline CDR1 is LNHNV and CDR2 is YYDKDF (reference sequence). The CDR3 loop reads CATSREEGTSYGYTF. CDR3 DNA sequence: TGTGCCACCAGCAGAGAAGAGGGGACTTCCTATGGCTACACCTTC. Drawing the rest from reference TRBV15 and TRBJ1-2, the complete variable domain is DAMVIQNPRYQVTQFGKPVTLSCSQTLNHNVMYWYQQKSSQAPKLLFHYYDKDFNNEADTPDNFQSRRPNTSFCFLDIRSPGLGDTAMYLCATSREEGTSYGYTFGSGTRLTVV.

J is TRBJ2-5 and V is TRBV28, with D perhaps given as TRBD1 or TRBD2 (5 bases each). This CDR3 region has 16 residues. The ends were cut back, 4 bases at V and 4 bases at J, with 19 bases in the middle. Germline V CDR1 and CDR2: MDHEN, SYDVKM. CDR3 sequence reads: CASSSLAGNWRETQYF. The CDR3 nucleotides are TGTGCCAGCAGTTCCCTAGCAGGGAATTGGCGAGAGACCCAGTACTTC. Full variable domain (missing parts from reference TRBV28 and TRBJ2-5): DVKVTQSSRYLVKRTGEKVFLECVQDMDHENMFWYRQDPGLGLRLIYFSYDVKMKEKGDIPEGYSVSREKKERFSLILESASTNQTSMYLCASSSLAGNWRETQYFGPGTRLLVL.

This chain links TRBV5-1 with TRBJ2-5, with 9 bases lining up with TRBD1. The junction had 7 bases not matched to a gene; V was cut back by 7 bases and J by 6 bases. Germline assignment: CDR1 SGHRS and CDR2 YFSETQ. The CDR3 has 13 amino acids. CDR3 sequence (DNA): TGCGCCAGCTCCCGGACAGGGGCGAAGACCCAGTACTTC. It is translated as CASSRTGAKTQYF.

This chain joins TRBV30 and TRBJ2-1; D call uncertain. CDR1 is GTSNPN, CDR2 SVGIG, per germline (reference sequence). Trimming took off 7 bases at V and 6 bases at J, with 16 bases between the two ends. This CDR3 is 13 amino acids long. The CDR3 bases are TGTGCCTCTCGCCGCCCCCCCTCCAATGAGCAGTTCTTC. Its translation: CASRRPPSNEQFF. The full variable domain, completed using reference TRBV30 and TRBJ2-1, is SQTIHQWPATLVQPVGSPLSLECTVEGTSNPNLYWYRQAAGRGLQLLFYSVGIGQISSEVPQNLSASRPQDRQFILSSKKLLLSDSGFYLCASRRPPSNEQFFGPGTRLTVL.

The CDR3 reads CAWVFGGRTEAFF. CDR3 coding DNA: TGTGCCTGGGTGTTTGGGGGGCGCACTGAAGCTTTCTTT. V gene TRBV30 combines with J gene TRBJ1-1; tentative D call: TRBD1 (6 bases). CDR1 is GTSNPN, CDR2 SVGIG, per germline (reference sequence). The CDR3 has 13 residues. The germline V and J ends were trimmed by 5 bases and 4 bases, with 14 bases remaining between them.

This chain links TRBV5-6 with TRBJ1-2, with D possibly matching TRBD1 (5 bases). This CDR3 contains 18 residues. V lost 2 bases and J 0 bases, leaving 20 bases between the germline ends. The germline V gene has CDR1 SGHDT and CDR2 YYEEEE. In DNA, the CDR3 is TGTGCCAGCAGCTTACGCCACCTTCTGGGGGAAGCTAACTATGGCTACACCTTC. Protein: CASSLRHLLGEANYGYTF.

The chain carries TRBV15 and TRBJ2-7, with D possibly matching TRBD1 (5 bases). Germline assignment: CDR1 LNHNV and CDR2 YYDKDF (reference sequence). The CDR3 consists of 13 residues. Trimming left V 5 bases short and J 3 bases short, with 11 bases between. CDR3 sequence: CATSLPQVYEQYF. CDR3 DNA sequence: TGTGCCACCAGCCTTCCACAGGTCTACGAGCAGTACTTC. The full variable domain, in which reference TRBV15 and TRBJ2-7 provide the parts outside the CDR3, is DAMVIQNPRYQVTQFGKPVTLSCSQTLNHNVMYWYQQKSSQAPKLLFHYYDKDFNNEADTPDNFQSRRPNTSFCFLDIRSPGLGDTAMYLCATSLPQVYEQYFGPGTRLTVT.

This clonotype showed up just a few times. The CDR3 protein is CASSNRAYGYTF. In DNA, the CDR3 is TGTGCCAGCAGCAACAGGGCCTATGGCTACACCTTC. V is TRBV11-2 and J is TRBJ1-2; possibly TRBD1 for D (6 bases). Germline assignment: CDR1 SGHAT and CDR2 FQNNGV. The CDR3 length is 12 residues. The V end lost 5 bases, the J end lost 4 bases, and 8 bases lay between the germline ends.

This clonotype was seen a few times. This chain connects TRBV7-8 to TRBJ2-5; D is perhaps TRBD2 (6 bases). This CDR3 contains 11 residues. Per germline, CDR1 SGHVS and CDR2 FQNEAQ. Between the trimmed V and J ends, which lost 6 bases and 5 bases, there was a span of 7 bases. CDR3 region: CASSRGETQYF. CDR3 nucleotide sequence: TGTGCCAGCAGTCGGGGGGAGACCCAGTACTTC.

This chain joins TRBV5-8 and TRBJ1-6, with no clear D. This CDR3 has 14 residues. Per germline, CDR1 SGHTS and CDR2 YDEGEE. V was clipped by 0 bases and J by 7 bases, with 8 bases between them. CDR3: CASSLAQLNSPLHF. Here the CDR3 DNA reads TGTGCCAGCAGCTTGGCACAGCTAAATTCACCCCTCCACTTT.

The chain links TRBV15 to TRBJ2-1, with a possible D match to TRBD2 (6 bases). V lost 4 bases to trimming and J lost 5 bases, with 12 bases between them. The CDR3 loop spans 14 amino acids. CDR1 LNHNV and CDR2 YYDKDF come from the germline V gene (reference sequence). CDR3 region: CATSIRLVDNEQFF. Here the CDR3 DNA reads TGTGCCACCAGCATCCGACTAGTAGACAATGAGCAGTTCTTC.

This chain joins TRBV20-1 and TRBJ1-6, with TRBD1 matching 8 bases. J was trimmed by 13 bases and V by 0 bases; bases with no gene match: 5. The germline CDR1 and CDR2 sequences are DFQATT and SNEGSKA (reference sequence). The CDR3 runs 13 residues. In nucleotides, the CDR3 is TGCAGTGCTAGAGAAGGACAGGGCGATCCCCTCCACTTT. Translated: CSAREGQGDPLHF.

The gene calls are TRBV12-3 or TRBV12-4 and TRBJ2-1, with 8 bases aligning to TRBD1. The CDR3 sequence is 14 residues long. V lost 7 bases, J lost 6 bases, and 8 bases stayed unmatched. The DNA of the CDR3 is TGTGCCAGCACCAAGGACAGGGTCGGCAATGAGCAGTTCTTC. As protein: CASTKDRVGNEQFF.

The chain uses TRBV5-6 and TRBJ2-3; 9 nucleotides agree with TRBD1. Germline V gives CDR1 SGHDT, CDR2 YYEEEE. The CDR3 extends over 15 amino acids. Trimming took 2 bases from V and 4 from J; bases not matched to a gene: 5. The CDR3 DNA reads TGTGCCAGCAGCTTCGGGGACAGGGAGTCAGATACGCAGTATTTT. This gives the protein CASSFGDRESDTQYF.

This chain joins TRBV10-3 and TRBJ1-6, with TRBD1 matching 7 bases. The CDR3 spans 15 residues. CDR1 and CDR2 (germline): ENHRY, SYGVKD. V shed 11 bases and J 8 bases; nucleotides not matched to a gene: 15. The CDR3 coding sequence is TGTGCCTCCAGGGGGAGTGAGGAGGTCTATTCACCCCTCCACTTT. Amino acids: CASRGSEEVYSPLHF.

This sequence joins TRBV6-5 and TRBJ1-6; D possibly corresponds to TRBD1 (5 bases). CDR1 and CDR2 (germline): MNHEY, SVGAGI. The CDR3 spans 13 residues. V was cut by 5 bases and J by 10 bases, with 12 bases left in between. The CDR3 region has the DNA TGTGCCAGCAGTCCGCCAGGGCGGTCACCCCTCCACTTT. Encoded protein: CASSPPGRSPLHF.

The CDR3 reads CASSQRRTGAYEQYF. DNA of the CDR3: TGTGCCAGCAGCCAGCGACGGACAGGAGCCTACGAGCAGTACTTC. The chain carries TRBV3-1 and TRBJ2-7; 7 bases are shared with TRBD1. The germline V gene encodes CDR1 LGHDT and CDR2 YNNKEL (reference sequence). V dropped 3 bases and J dropped 2; count of bases not matched to a gene: 7. The CDR3 is made up of 15 amino acids.

This chain uses TRBV7-9 with TRBJ1-6, with D tentatively TRBD1 (5 bases). Trimming took 8 bases from V and 8 from J, leaving 13 bases between them. The CDR3 runs to 13 residues. Germline assignment: CDR1 SEHNR and CDR2 FQNEAQ (reference sequence). The CDR3 DNA follows: TGTGCCAGCGGGGACGGGACTCATTCACCCCTCCACTTT. This encodes CASGDGTHSPLHF.

This chain links TRBV6-5 with TRBJ1-2; TRBD1 is a possible D gene (5 bases). Trimming left V 0 bases short and J 8 bases short, with 16 bases between. The germline gives CDR1 MNHEY, CDR2 SVGAGI. The CDR3 runs 15 residues. The chain's CDR3 is CASSYSGVGPLGYTF. DNA for the CDR3: TGTGCCAGCAGTTACTCGGGGGTGGGACCGCTCGGCTACACCTTC.

The rearrangement joins TRBV28 to TRBJ2-7, with 10 bases fitting TRBD2. V was pared by 6 bases and J by 7 bases, with 9 bases of the junction left unmatched. This CDR3 is built from 14 residues. Germline V lookup: CDR1 MDHEN, CDR2 SYDVKM. The CDR3 DNA sequence: TGTGCCAGCAGAACCCAGCTACTAGCGGGGGAGCAGTACTTC. Its protein is CASRTQLLAGEQYF.

V is TRBV6-2 or TRBV6-3 and J is TRBJ1-6, with 7 bases lining up with TRBD1. This CDR3 is 15 amino acids long. The germline V gene has CDR1 MNHEY and CDR2 SVGEGT. Germline trimming cut 8 bases from V and 7 bases from J; bases unmatched to any gene: 11. CDR3 residues: CASRRQGNNNSPLHF. The CDR3 DNA reads TGTGCCAGCCGAAGACAGGGAAACAACAATTCACCCCTCCACTTT.